The 15 T cell receptor beta chains below were found in one sample sequenced in a study of cytomegalovirus exposure and HLA in healthy donors (dated by TCRdb to about 2017). To prepare the library, the immunoSEQ multiplex PCR assay was applied. For the multiplex PCR, a mixture combining 60 forward primers for TCR Vbeta segments and 13 reverse primers for TCR Jbeta segments was used. In TCRdb, the immuneACCESS table is reduced to in-frame sequences with V and J assigned. These tables do not hold every clone; where another copy was compared, an unresolved V gene accounts for under half, and the others remain unexplained. This sample is represented by some 140,000 clones; over 75% of them were singletons. Clones ranked in the top ten supply 0.95% to 1.5% of the sample. The sample consisted of PBMCs. The receptors here all came from a man aged 50 to 60 in good health and CMV-seronegative.

The chain carries TRBV5-4 and TRBJ2-3; tentatively, D is TRBD1 (6 bases). This CDR3 contains 14 residues. The germline CDR1 and CDR2 sequences are SGHNT and YYREEE (reference sequence). V lost 2 bases and J lost 2, with 9 bases in between. This chain's CDR3 is CASSFRTVTDTQYF. The CDR3 DNA is TGTGCCAGCAGCTTCCGGACAGTCACAGATACGCAGTATTTT.

V is TRBV9 and J is TRBJ2-2; TRBD2 matches 8 bases. The CDR3 is 14 residues long. CDR1 and CDR2 (germline): SGDLS, YYNGEE. Trimming at V came to 8 bases and at J to 1 base, leaving 4 bases not matched to a gene. The chain's CDR3 is CASTTSGNTGELFF. CDR3 nucleotides: TGTGCCAGTACAACTAGCGGGAACACCGGGGAGCTGTTTTTT.

This clone was seen once. V gene TRBV2 combines with J gene TRBJ2-1; TRBD2 might be the D (6 bases). Germline CDR1 is SNHLY and CDR2 is FYNNEI. The CDR3 is 12 residues long. The V end lost 8 bases, the J end lost 8 bases, and 13 bases lay between the germline ends. The CDR3 protein is CASRDLEDEQFF. CDR3 nucleotides: TGTGCCAGCCGGGACTTAGAGGATGAGCAGTTCTTC. Complete variable domain (other parts from reference TRBV2 and TRBJ2-1): EPEVTQTPSHQVTQMGQEVILRCVPISNHLYFYWYRQILGQKVEFLVSFYNNEISEKSEIFDDQFSVERPDGSNFTLKIRSTKLEDSAMYFCASRDLEDEQFFGPGTRLTVL.

The V call is TRBV15, the J call TRBJ2-5, with TRBD1 matching over 7 bases. The CDR3 has 14 residues. V lost 5 bases to trimming and J lost 2 bases; unmatched junction nucleotides: 5. Per the germline V gene, CDR1 is LNHNV and CDR2 is YYDKDF (reference sequence). The CDR3 spells CATSVQGPQETQYF. CDR3 DNA: TGTGCCACCAGCGTACAGGGGCCACAAGAGACCCAGTACTTC.

V usage is TRBV28 and J usage is TRBJ1-5; D unresolved. Trimming shortened V by 8 bases and J by 4 bases, and 9 bases separated the two germline ends. This CDR3 contains 12 residues. Germline loops: CDR1 MDHEN, CDR2 SYDVKM. The chain's CDR3 is CASGRGNQPQHF. The CDR3 nucleotides read TGTGCCAGCGGTCGAGGGAATCAGCCCCAGCATTTT.

The chain is built from TRBV18 and TRBJ2-7, with 8 bases lining up with TRBD1. There are 15 residues in the CDR3. V shed 4 bases and J 4 bases; nucleotides not matched to a gene: 9. CDR1 and CDR2 (germline): KGHSH, LQKENI. The CDR3 here is CASSRTETGAYEQYF. CDR3 nucleotides: TGTGCCAGCTCACGGACCGAGACAGGGGCGTACGAGCAGTACTTC.

This sequence joins TRBV29-1 and TRBJ2-1; no clear D gene. The V end lost 7 bases, the J end lost 5 bases, and 6 bases lay between the germline ends. CDR1 and CDR2 (germline): SQVTM, ANQGSEA. This CDR3 spans 10 amino acids. DNA of the CDR3: TGCAGCGCCGGAGACAATGAGCAGTTCTTC. This gives the protein CSAGDNEQFF.

The gene calls are TRBV28 and TRBJ1-1, with 9 bases identical to TRBD1. The CDR3 runs 13 residues. CDR1 is MDHEN and CDR2 is SYDVKM in the germline V gene. V lost 4 bases and J lost 7; bases outside the gene matches: 4. The CDR3 region is CASSSGQGCEAFF. DNA of the CDR3: TGTGCCAGCAGTTCGGGACAGGGCTGTGAAGCTTTCTTT.

This clone was counted between two and nine times. The chain joins TRBV25-1 to TRBJ2-5, with 12 bases aligning to TRBD2. In germline, CDR1 is MGHDK, CDR2 SYGVNS. The CDR3 is made up of 16 amino acids. The J segment lost 4 bases and the V segment lost 5 bases, leaving 8 bases of the junction unmatched. CDR3: CASSRASGRARETQYF. The CDR3 DNA reads as TGTGCCAGCAGTAGGGCTAGCGGGAGGGCCAGAGAGACCCAGTACTTC. The full variable domain, its missing parts supplied by reference TRBV25-1 and TRBJ2-5, is EADIYQTPRYLVIGTGKKITLECSQTMGHDKMYWYQQDPGMELHLIHYSYGVNSTEKGDLSSESTVSRIRTEHFPLTLESARPSHTSQYLCASSRASGRARETQYFGPGTRLLVL.

The chain employs TRBV10-3 and TRBJ2-1; 9 bases are a match to TRBD1. The J segment lost 5 bases and the V segment lost 7 bases, leaving 6 bases of the junction unmatched. Germline-derived CDR1 and CDR2 are ENHRY and SYGVKD. The length of the CDR3 is 14 residues. The CDR3 reads CAITRTGANNEQFF. The CDR3 DNA sequence: TGTGCCATCACCCGGACAGGGGCCAACAATGAGCAGTTCTTC.

The chain carries TRBV11-2 and TRBJ2-7, with 9 nucleotides matching TRBD2. CDR3 length: 15 amino acids. CDR1 SGHAT and CDR2 FQNNGV come from the germline V gene. Unmatched junction bases numbered 8, after V lost 5 bases and J lost 3 bases. The CDR3 loop reads CASSPISGSVYEQYF. In DNA, the CDR3 is TGTGCCAGCAGCCCGATTAGCGGGAGCGTCTACGAGCAGTACTTC.

V and J are TRBV2 and TRBJ1-4, with D possibly matching TRBD1 (5 bases). V lost 2 bases to trimming and J lost 5 bases, with 12 bases between them. Germline CDR1 is SNHLY and CDR2 is FYNNEI. The CDR3 is 15 amino acids. CDR3 sequence: CASSENARGNEKLFF. The CDR3 DNA reads as TGTGCCAGCAGTGAAAACGCCCGGGGGAATGAAAAACTGTTTTTT.

The rearrangement joins TRBV10-3 to TRBJ1-1; a weak D match, TRBD1 (5 bases). V lost 7 bases and J 0 bases, leaving 15 bases between the germline ends. CDR3 length: 15 residues. The germline CDR1 and CDR2 sequences are ENHRY and SYGVKD. CDR3 in DNA: TGTGCCATCATGGGCAGGGAGGATTTGAACACTGAAGCTTTCTTT. The encoded protein is CAIMGREDLNTEAFF.

The J gene is TRBJ2-7, the V gene TRBV7-2; unclear D gene. CDR1 is SGHTA and CDR2 is FQGNSA in the germline V gene. The CDR3 is 13 residues long. V was trimmed by 1 base and J by 4 bases, leaving 8 bases between them. CDR3 coding DNA: TGTGCCAGCAGCTTAGGGCACGGGTACGAGCAGTACTTC. Its translation is CASSLGHGYEQYF.

The V gene is TRBV27, the J gene TRBJ1-6; D is perhaps TRBD1 (5 bases). V shed 2 bases and J shed 9 bases, with 5 bases lying between them. The CDR3 totals 12 residues. Germline CDR1 MNHEY, CDR2 SMNVEV (reference sequence). This chain's CDR3 is CASSLRGSPLHF. Written as DNA, the CDR3 is TGTGCCAGCAGTTTAAGGGGTTCACCCCTCCACTTT.